Below, 27 T cell receptor beta chains from the same sample are listed, as sequenced in a study of blood T cell repertoires in COVID-19 (dated by TCRdb to the early 2020s). Libraries were made using the immunoSEQ multiplex PCR assay. In its TCRdb copy, this immuneACCESS table keeps in-frame sequences only and misses some clones. Where compared with another copy, unresolved V genes explain less than half of these, and the others have no known cause. A total of more than 90,000 clones appear in this sample, 82% of them only once. Of the sample, roughly 18% is held by the ten largest clones. The sequenced sample was peripheral blood. The receptors were gathered from a man of 80 years or more with acute or convalescent COVID-19.

The chain carries TRBV2 and TRBJ2-3; 7 bases map to TRBD2. The J segment lost 3 bases and the V segment lost 8 bases, leaving 11 bases of the junction unmatched. The germline V gene has CDR1 SNHLY and CDR2 FYNNEI. The CDR3 has 15 amino acids. CDR3 coding DNA: TGTGCCAGCGCAGGAGGCGGGAGTGTTACAGATACGCAGTATTTT. This codes for CASAGGGSVTDTQYF.

The rearrangement joins TRBV6-5 to TRBJ2-2, with D possibly TRBD2 on 6 matching bases. Germline lookup yields CDR1 MNHEY and CDR2 SVGAGI. The CDR3 length is 15 residues. Trimming removed 2 bases at V and 7 bases at J, with 14 bases between. CDR3 in amino acids: CASSYGGGSIGELFF. CDR3 DNA sequence: TGTGCCAGCAGTTACGGTGGAGGGTCAATCGGGGAGCTGTTTTTT.

The V call is TRBV19, the J call TRBJ1-1, with a tentative D call TRBD1 (5 bases). V shed 6 bases and J shed 1 base, with 18 bases lying between them. CDR1 LNHDA and CDR2 SQIVND come from the germline V gene (reference sequence). CDR3 length: 16 residues. The CDR3, as DNA: TGTGCCAGTAGGACGGGGGGATGGGATAGGAACACTGAAGCTTTCTTT. Protein product: CASRTGGWDRNTEAFF. Combining the CDR3 with reference TRBV19 and TRBJ1-1 gives the whole variable domain DGGITQSPKYLFRKEGQNVTLSCEQNLNHDAMYWYRQDPGQGLRLIYYSQIVNDFQKGDIAEGYSVSREKKESFPLTVTSAQKNPTAFYLCASRTGGWDRNTEAFFGQGTRLTVV.

The rearrangement uses TRBV18 and TRBJ1-6; D might be TRBD1 (5 bases). The CDR3 runs to 13 residues. The V gene lost 2 bases and the J gene lost 7 bases, with 6 bases spanning the gap. Per the germline V gene, CDR1 is KGHSH and CDR2 is LQKENI. As DNA, the CDR3 is TGTGCCAGCTCACCAAACAGGAATTCACCCCTCCACTTT. Protein product: CASSPNRNSPLHF.

For the CDR3, the DNA is TGTGCCAGCAGTGGTTTAGCGGGAGCAGTTGCCGGGGCCAACGTCCTGACTTTC. Protein: CASSGLAGAVAGANVLTF. The chain carries TRBV27 and TRBJ2-6; TRBD2 matches 9 bases. The junction had 12 bases not matched to a gene; V was cut back by 5 bases and J by 4 bases. The CDR3 contains 18 residues. Germline CDR1 and CDR2: MNHEY and SMNVEV (reference sequence).

The chain links TRBV9 to TRBJ2-7, with 7 bases identical to TRBD2. The length of the CDR3 is 16 residues. Losses at the gene ends were 4 bases for V and 0 bases for J; bases not matched to a gene: 10. CDR1 SGDLS and CDR2 YYNGEE come from the germline V gene. The CDR3: CASSPHGRRSSYEQYF. CDR3 bases: TGTGCCAGCAGCCCCCACGGGAGGCGAAGCTCCTACGAGCAGTACTTC.

This sequence joins TRBV7-2 and TRBJ1-5; D is undetermined. V dropped 2 bases and J dropped 0 bases, with 14 bases sitting between them. In germline, CDR1 is SGHTA, CDR2 FQGNSA. This CDR3 has 17 amino acids. CDR3: CASSLLAGQVSNQPQHF. The CDR3, as DNA: TGTGCCAGCAGCTTATTGGCTGGCCAAGTTAGCAATCAGCCCCAGCATTTT. Filled out from reference TRBV7-2 and TRBJ1-5, the complete variable domain reads GAGVSQSPSNKVTEKGKDVELRCDPISGHTALYWYRQSLGQGLEFLIYFQGNSAPDKSGLPSDRFSAERTGGSVSTLTIQRTQQEDSAVYLCASSLLAGQVSNQPQHFGDGTRLSIL.

This chain joins TRBV5-1 and TRBJ2-1; D is unclear. This CDR3 contains 15 residues. Trimming cost V 5 bases and J 2 bases, with 14 bases left between them. In germline, CDR1 is SGHRS, CDR2 YFSETQ. CDR3 bases: TGCGCCAGCAGGGGTTTGGGCCCGACCTACAATGAGCAGTTCTTC. The encoded protein is CASRGLGPTYNEQFF. The whole variable domain, remainder taken from reference TRBV5-1 and TRBJ2-1, is KAGVTQTPRYLIKTRGQQVTLSCSPISGHRSVSWYQQTPGQGLQFLFEYFSETQRNKGNFPGRFSGRQFSNSRSEMNVSTLELGDSALYLCASRGLGPTYNEQFFGPGTRLTVL.

The chain couples TRBV29-1 to TRBJ2-3; D call uncertain. Trimming removed 7 bases at V and 4 bases at J, with 9 bases between. The CDR3 extends over 11 amino acids. The germline V gene encodes CDR1 SQVTM and CDR2 ANQGSEA. The DNA for the CDR3 is TGCAGCGCGACCGCGGCAGATACGCAGTATTTT. Amino acids: CSATAADTQYF.

Here the CDR3 reads CASSPTLAGGPYEQFF. The CDR3 nucleotides are TGTGCCAGCAGCCCTACTCTAGCGGGAGGGCCCTATGAGCAGTTCTTC. J is TRBJ2-1 and V is TRBV9; 12 nucleotides agree with TRBD2. The CDR3 is made up of 16 amino acids. The J segment lost 8 bases and the V segment lost 4 bases, leaving 10 bases of the junction unmatched. Germline CDR1 is SGDLS and CDR2 is YYNGEE.

The chain carries TRBV5-1 and TRBJ2-6; no clear D gene. Trimming removed 0 bases at V and 2 bases at J, with 3 bases between. The CDR3 is 14 residues long. Germline V gene lookup returns CDR1 SGHRS and CDR2 YFSETQ. CDR3 DNA sequence: TGCGCCAGCAGCTTGGGGCCTGGGGCCAACGTCCTGACTTTC. Protein: CASSLGPGANVLTF. The variable domain in full, completed from reference TRBV5-1 and TRBJ2-6, reads KAGVTQTPRYLIKTRGQQVTLSCSPISGHRSVSWYQQTPGQGLQFLFEYFSETQRNKGNFPGRFSGRQFSNSRSEMNVSTLELGDSALYLCASSLGPGANVLTFGAGSRLTVL.

The chain employs TRBV6-6 and TRBJ1-4, with a weak D call TRBD1 (6 bases). Trimming cost V 7 bases and J 2 bases, with 17 bases left between them. Germline CDR1 and CDR2: MNHNY and SVGAGI (reference sequence). The CDR3 has 16 residues. This CDR3 reads CASILTGRRTNEKLFF. DNA of the CDR3: TGTGCCAGCATTTTAACAGGGCGCAGGACTAATGAAAAACTGTTTTTT.

This clone has more than one count but fewer than ten. V and J are TRBV18 and TRBJ2-1; a weak D match, TRBD2 (6 bases). Germline V gene data show CDR1 as KGHSH and CDR2 as LQKENI. This CDR3 has 14 residues. Trimming shortened V by 2 bases and J by 8 bases, and 13 bases separated the two germline ends. CDR3 sequence: CASSPGGGNYEQFF. The CDR3 bases are TGTGCCAGCTCACCAGGAGGCGGGAACTATGAGCAGTTCTTC.

The chain is built from TRBV5-1 and TRBJ2-2; 9 bases map to TRBD1. The CDR3 spans 14 residues. Germline V gene data show CDR1 as SGHRS and CDR2 as YFSETQ. The CDR3 loop reads CESSMDRGSGELFF. The DNA of the CDR3 is TGCGAAAGTTCTATGGACAGGGGCTCAGGGGAGCTGTTTTTT.

This clone was seen a few times. This chain connects TRBV29-1 to TRBJ2-7; 7 bases are shared with TRBD2. Germline CDR1 and CDR2: SQVTM and ANQGSEA. This CDR3 spans 14 amino acids. J gave up 0 bases and V 4 bases, and 6 bases lay outside the gene matches. CDR3 residues: CSVVGLADSYEQYF. The DNA for the CDR3 is TGCAGCGTTGTAGGGCTAGCGGACTCCTACGAGCAGTACTTC.

CDR3 region: CASSRVPGQGAPYSGNTIYF. In nucleotides, the CDR3 is TGTGCCAGCAGCCGAGTCCCGGGACAGGGGGCTCCCTACTCTGGAAACACCATATATTTT. The rearrangement uses TRBV27 and TRBJ1-3; 12 positions agree with TRBD1. V lost 6 bases to trimming and J lost 0 bases; unmatched junction nucleotides: 15. Germline lookup yields CDR1 MNHEY and CDR2 SMNVEV (reference sequence). CDR3 size: 20 residues.

J is TRBJ2-2 and V is TRBV6-4; D unclear. V was pared by 0 bases and J by 0 bases, with 11 bases between. Germline values: CDR1 MRHNA, CDR2 SNTAGT. The CDR3 sequence is 17 residues long. The CDR3 spells CASSDSNYGANTGELFF. Here the CDR3 DNA reads TGTGCCAGCAGTGACTCTAACTACGGCGCGAACACCGGGGAGCTGTTTTTT.

J is TRBJ2-3 and V is TRBV14; D remains unclear. The CDR3 is 13 residues long. CDR1 is SGHDN and CDR2 is FVKESK in the germline V gene. With 0 bases removed from V and 5 bases from J, the gap between germline ends came to 6 bases. The CDR3 protein is CASSQEWRDTQYF. DNA of the CDR3: TGTGCCAGCAGCCAAGAGTGGAGAGATACGCAGTATTTT.

The rearrangement joins TRBV6-5 to TRBJ1-6; 8 bases are a match to TRBD1. The CDR3 spans 14 residues. Germline CDR1 MNHEY, CDR2 SVGAGI. The V gene end was trimmed by 9 bases and the J gene end by 9 bases; junction bases not matched to a gene: 10. The CDR3 bases are TGTGCCAGTCTCCCGGGACAGGCGCCTTCACCCCTCCACTTT. Its translation is CASLPGQAPSPLHF.

The chain joins TRBV29-1 to TRBJ2-5; TRBD2 might be the D (6 bases). Germline-derived CDR1 and CDR2 are SQVTM and ANQGSEA. CDR3 size: 15 residues. V lost 5 bases to trimming and J lost 5 bases, with 21 bases between them. The CDR3: CSVIAEGGEWETQYF. In DNA form, the CDR3 reads TGCAGCGTTATAGCGGAGGGAGGCGAGTGGGAGACCCAGTACTTC.

This chain connects TRBV11-2 to TRBJ2-3, with TRBD2 matching over 7 bases. The germline CDR1 and CDR2 sequences are SGHAT and FQNNGV. Trimming at V came to 1 base and at J to 3 bases, leaving 4 bases not matched to a gene. The CDR3 totals 15 residues. CDR3 in amino acids: CASSLAGSGTDTQYF. CDR3 in DNA: TGTGCCAGCAGCTTAGCAGGTAGCGGGACAGATACGCAGTATTTT. Drawing the rest from reference TRBV11-2 and TRBJ2-3, the complete variable domain is EAGVAQSPRYKIIEKRQSVAFWCNPISGHATLYWYQQILGQGPKLLIQFQNNGVVDDSQLPKDRFSAERLKGVDSTLKIQPAKLEDSAVYLCASSLAGSGTDTQYFGPGTRLTVL.

The rearrangement links TRBV3-1 (or the pseudogene TRBV3-2) to TRBJ2-7; the match to TRBD1 covers 9 bases. The CDR3 runs 14 residues. The germline CDR1 and CDR2 sequences are LGHDT and YNNKEL (reference sequence). V shed 4 bases, J shed 3 bases, and the junction held 4 bases outside the gene matches. The CDR3 nucleotides are TGTGCCAGCAGCCCTGGGGACAGGGTCTACGAGCAGTACTTC. This gives the protein CASSPGDRVYEQYF.

The chain is built from TRBV6-5 and TRBJ1-1; D gene unclear. Trimming stripped 2 bases from V and 1 base from J, with 8 bases between. CDR1 is MNHEY and CDR2 is SVGAGI in the germline V gene. The CDR3 contains 14 residues. The DNA of the CDR3 is TGTGCCAGCAGTTACGGCCGGGAGAACACTGAAGCTTTCTTT. Translation: CASSYGRENTEAFF.

In its sample, this clone was seen a few times. This chain connects TRBV27 to TRBJ1-1; D gene uncertain. Trimming removed 2 bases at V and 1 base at J, with 8 bases between. Germline CDR1 reads MNHEY; CDR2 reads SMNVEV (reference sequence). The CDR3 loop spans 14 amino acids. CDR3 bases: TGTGCCAGCAGTTTACTCTCCGGGAACACTGAAGCTTTCTTT. Amino acid sequence: CASSLLSGNTEAFF.

The chain carries TRBV5-6 and TRBJ2-7; 9 bases fit TRBD1. Trimming cost V 2 bases and J 4 bases; bases outside gene matches: 4. Germline-derived CDR1 and CDR2 are SGHDT and YYEEEE. This CDR3 has 14 amino acids. The CDR3 coding sequence is TGTGCCAGCAGCTTAGGAGACAGGGGGTACGAGCAGTACTTC. Translating it yields CASSLGDRGYEQYF.

This clone was picked up a small number of times. The rearrangement joins TRBV10-3 to TRBJ1-2; 9 nucleotides agree with TRBD1. V dropped 6 bases and J dropped 8; count of bases not matched to a gene: 4. The germline CDR1 and CDR2 sequences are ENHRY and SYGVKD. This CDR3 has 12 residues. The DNA for the CDR3 is TGTGCCATCAGCAGGACAGGGGACGGCTACACCTTC. This gives the protein CAISRTGDGYTF.

This chain connects TRBV5-6 to TRBJ2-7, with 7 positions matching TRBD2. The germline V gene has CDR1 SGHDT and CDR2 YYEEEE. The CDR3 sequence is 13 residues long. With 1 base clipped from V and 5 bases from J, the junction kept 3 bases outside the gene matches. For the CDR3, the DNA is TGTGCCAGCAGCTTGTGGGGGGGAGACGAGCAGTACTTC. It yields the protein CASSLWGGDEQYF.